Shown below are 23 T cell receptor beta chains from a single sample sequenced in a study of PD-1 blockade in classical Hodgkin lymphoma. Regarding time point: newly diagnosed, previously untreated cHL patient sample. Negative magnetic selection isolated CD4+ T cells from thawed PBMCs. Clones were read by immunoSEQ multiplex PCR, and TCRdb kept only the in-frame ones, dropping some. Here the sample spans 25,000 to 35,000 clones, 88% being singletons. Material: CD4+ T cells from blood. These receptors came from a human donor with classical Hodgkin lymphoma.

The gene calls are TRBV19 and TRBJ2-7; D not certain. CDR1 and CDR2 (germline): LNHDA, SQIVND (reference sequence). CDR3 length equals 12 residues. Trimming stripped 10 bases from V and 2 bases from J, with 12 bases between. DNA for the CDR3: TGTGCCACAATACAAGGAACCTACGAGCAGTACGTC. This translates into CATIQGTYEQYV.

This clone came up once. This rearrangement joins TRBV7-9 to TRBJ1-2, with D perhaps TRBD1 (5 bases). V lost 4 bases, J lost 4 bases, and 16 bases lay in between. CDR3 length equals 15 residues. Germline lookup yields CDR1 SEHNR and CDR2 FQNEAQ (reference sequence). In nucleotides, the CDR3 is TGTGCCAGCAGCTATGAGGGGCGCCCCCTCTATGGCTACACCTTC. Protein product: CASSYEGRPLYGYTF.

The CDR3 DNA reads as TGTGCCAGTTTGTCGGGGATCCCTGGTGAAGCTTTCTTT. Translating it yields CASLSGIPGEAFF. V and J are TRBV19 and TRBJ1-1, with D unclear. Germline V lookup: CDR1 LNHDA, CDR2 SQIVND (reference sequence). V was clipped by 8 bases and J by 7 bases, with 17 bases between them. This CDR3 comprises 13 residues. Drawing the rest from reference TRBV19 and TRBJ1-1, the complete variable domain is DGGITQSPKYLFRKEGQNVTLSCEQNLNHDAMYWYRQDPGQGLRLIYYSQIVNDFQKGDIAEGYSVSREKKESFPLTVTSAQKNPTAFYLCASLSGIPGEAFFGQGTRLTVV.

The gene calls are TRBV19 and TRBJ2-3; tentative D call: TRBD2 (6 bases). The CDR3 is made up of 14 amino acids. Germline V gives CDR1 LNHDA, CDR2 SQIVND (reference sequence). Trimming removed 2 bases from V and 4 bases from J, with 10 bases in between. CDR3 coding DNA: TGTGCCAGTAGTATACGGGGAGGAGCAGATACGCAGTATTTT. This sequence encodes CASSIRGGADTQYF.

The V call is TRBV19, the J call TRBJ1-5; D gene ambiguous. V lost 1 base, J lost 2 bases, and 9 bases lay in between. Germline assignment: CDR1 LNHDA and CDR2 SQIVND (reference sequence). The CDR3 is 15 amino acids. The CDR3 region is CASSIVMGGNQPQHF. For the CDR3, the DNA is TGTGCCAGTAGTATAGTGATGGGTGGCAATCAGCCCCAGCATTTT.

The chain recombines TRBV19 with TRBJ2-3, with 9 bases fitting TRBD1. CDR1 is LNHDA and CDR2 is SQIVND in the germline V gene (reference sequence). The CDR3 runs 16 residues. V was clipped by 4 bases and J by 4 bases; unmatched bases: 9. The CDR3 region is CASSNRQGVIPDTQYF. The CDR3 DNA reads TGTGCCAGTAGTAACAGACAGGGGGTCATACCAGATACGCAGTATTTT.

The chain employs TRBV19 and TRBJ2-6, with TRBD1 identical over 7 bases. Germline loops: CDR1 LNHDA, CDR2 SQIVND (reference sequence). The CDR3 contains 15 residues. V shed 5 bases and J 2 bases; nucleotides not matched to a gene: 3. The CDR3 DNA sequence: TGTGCCAGTAGTTTTCAGGGGGCTGGGGCCAACGTCCTGACTTTC. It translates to CASSFQGAGANVLTF.

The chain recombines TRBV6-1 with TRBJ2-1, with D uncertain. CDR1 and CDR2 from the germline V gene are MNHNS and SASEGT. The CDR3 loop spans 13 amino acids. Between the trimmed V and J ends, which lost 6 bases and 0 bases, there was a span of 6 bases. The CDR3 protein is CASRVLSYNEQFF. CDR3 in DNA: TGTGCCAGCAGGGTTCTCTCCTACAATGAGCAGTTCTTC.

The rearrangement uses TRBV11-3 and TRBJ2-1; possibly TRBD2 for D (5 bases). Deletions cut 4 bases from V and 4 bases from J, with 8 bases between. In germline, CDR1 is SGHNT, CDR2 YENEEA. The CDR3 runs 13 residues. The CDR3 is CASSSRGYNEQFF. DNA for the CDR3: TGTGCCAGCAGCTCTAGAGGGTACAATGAGCAGTTCTTC.

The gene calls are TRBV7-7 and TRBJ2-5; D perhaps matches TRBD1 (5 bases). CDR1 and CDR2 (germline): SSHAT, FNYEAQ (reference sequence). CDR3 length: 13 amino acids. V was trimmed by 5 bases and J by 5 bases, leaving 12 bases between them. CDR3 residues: CASSPQGPETQYF. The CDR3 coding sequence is TGTGCCAGCAGCCCCCAGGGCCCCGAGACCCAGTACTTC. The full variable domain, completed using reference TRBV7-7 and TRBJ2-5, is GAGVSQSPRYKVTKRGQDVTLRCDPISSHATLYWYQQALGQGPEFLTYFNYEAQPDKSGLPSDRFSAERPEGSISTLTIQRTEQRDSAMYRCASSPQGPETQYFGPGTRLLVL.

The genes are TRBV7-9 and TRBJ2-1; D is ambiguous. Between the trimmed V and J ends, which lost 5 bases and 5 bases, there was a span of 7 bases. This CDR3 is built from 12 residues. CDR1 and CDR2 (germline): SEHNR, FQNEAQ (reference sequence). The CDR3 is CASSPPDNEQFF. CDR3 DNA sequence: TGTGCCAGCAGCCCACCCGACAATGAGCAGTTCTTC.

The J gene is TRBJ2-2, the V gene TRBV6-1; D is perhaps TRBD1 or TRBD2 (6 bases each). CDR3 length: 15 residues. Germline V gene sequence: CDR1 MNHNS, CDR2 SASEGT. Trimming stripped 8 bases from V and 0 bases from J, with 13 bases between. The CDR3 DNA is TGTGCCAGCGGTATGGGGGGCCCGAACACCGGGGAGCTGTTTTTT. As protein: CASGMGGPNTGELFF.

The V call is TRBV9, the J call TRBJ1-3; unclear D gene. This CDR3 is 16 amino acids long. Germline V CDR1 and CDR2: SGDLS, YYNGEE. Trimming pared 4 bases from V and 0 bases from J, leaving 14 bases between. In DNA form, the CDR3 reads TGTGCCAGCAGCTCAAATTGGGTCGGCTCTGGAAACACCATATATTTT. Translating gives CASSSNWVGSGNTIYF.

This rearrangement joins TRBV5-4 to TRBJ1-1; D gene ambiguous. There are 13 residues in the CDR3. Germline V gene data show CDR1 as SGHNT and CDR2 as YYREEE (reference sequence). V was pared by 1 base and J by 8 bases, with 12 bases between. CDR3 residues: CASSLTSGPEAFF. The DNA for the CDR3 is TGTGCCAGCAGCTTGACCTCGGGCCCCGAAGCTTTCTTT.

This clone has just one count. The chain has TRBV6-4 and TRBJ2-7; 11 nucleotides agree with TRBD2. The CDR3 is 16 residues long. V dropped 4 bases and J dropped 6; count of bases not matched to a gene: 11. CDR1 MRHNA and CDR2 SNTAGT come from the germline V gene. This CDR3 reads CASSAATSGAAGEQYV. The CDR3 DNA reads TGTGCCAGCAGTGCCGCGACTAGCGGGGCGGCGGGCGAGCAGTACGTC.

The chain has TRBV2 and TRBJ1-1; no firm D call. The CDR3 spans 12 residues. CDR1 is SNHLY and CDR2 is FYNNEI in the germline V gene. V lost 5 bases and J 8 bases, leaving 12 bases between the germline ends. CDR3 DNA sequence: TGTGCCAGCAGTCGTCATAGGGCGGAAGCTTTCTTT. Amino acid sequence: CASSRHRAEAFF.

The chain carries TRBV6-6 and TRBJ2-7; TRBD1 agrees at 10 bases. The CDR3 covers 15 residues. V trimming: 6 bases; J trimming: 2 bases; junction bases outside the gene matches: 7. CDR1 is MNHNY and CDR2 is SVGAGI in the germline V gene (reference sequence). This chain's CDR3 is CASRDRTGGAYEQYF. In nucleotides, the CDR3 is TGTGCCAGCAGGGATAGGACAGGGGGAGCCTACGAGCAGTACTTC.

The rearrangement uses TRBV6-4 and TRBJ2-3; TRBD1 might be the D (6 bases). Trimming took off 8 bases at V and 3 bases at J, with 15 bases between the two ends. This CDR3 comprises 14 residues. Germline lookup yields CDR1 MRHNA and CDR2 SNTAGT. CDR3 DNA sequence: TGTGCCAGCTCAAGGGACATGGGGACAGATACGCAGTATTTT. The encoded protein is CASSRDMGTDTQYF.

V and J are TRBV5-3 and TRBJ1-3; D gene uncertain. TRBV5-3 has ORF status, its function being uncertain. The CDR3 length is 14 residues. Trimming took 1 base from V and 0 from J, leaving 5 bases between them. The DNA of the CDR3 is TGTGCCAGAAGCTTGCCTGGCTCTGGAAACACCATATATTTT. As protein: CARSLPGSGNTIYF.

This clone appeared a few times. This CDR3 reads CASSSRQVYGYTF. CDR3 nucleotides: TGTGCCAGCAGTTCTCGACAGGTTTATGGCTACACCTTC. V gene TRBV28 combines with J gene TRBJ1-2; TRBD1 might be the D (6 bases). Germline CDR1 MDHEN, CDR2 SYDVKM. The CDR3 covers 13 residues. V gave up 4 bases and J gave up 5 bases, with 11 bases separating them.

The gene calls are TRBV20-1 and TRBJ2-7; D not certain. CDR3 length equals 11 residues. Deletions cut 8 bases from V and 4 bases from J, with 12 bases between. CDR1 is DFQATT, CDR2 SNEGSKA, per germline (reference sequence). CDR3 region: CSPYLPYEQYF. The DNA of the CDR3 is TGCAGTCCCTATCTACCGTACGAGCAGTACTTC.

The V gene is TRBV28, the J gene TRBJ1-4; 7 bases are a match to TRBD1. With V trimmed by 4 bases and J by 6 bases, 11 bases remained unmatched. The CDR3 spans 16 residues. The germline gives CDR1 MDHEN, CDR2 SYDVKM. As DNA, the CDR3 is TGTGCCAGCAGTTCAGAGACAGGGTGGTGGTATGAAAAACTGTTTTTT. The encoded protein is CASSSETGWWYEKLFF. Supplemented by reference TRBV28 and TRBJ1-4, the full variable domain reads DVKVTQSSRYLVKRTGEKVFLECVQDMDHENMFWYRQDPGLGLRLIYFSYDVKMKEKGDIPEGYSVSREKKERFSLILESASTNQTSMYLCASSSETGWWYEKLFFGSGTQLSVL.

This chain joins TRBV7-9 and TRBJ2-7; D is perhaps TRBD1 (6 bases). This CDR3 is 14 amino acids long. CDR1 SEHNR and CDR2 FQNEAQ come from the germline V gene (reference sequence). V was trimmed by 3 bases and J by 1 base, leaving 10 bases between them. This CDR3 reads CASSLGDTSYEQYF. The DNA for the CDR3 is TGTGCCAGCAGCTTGGGGGACACTTCCTACGAGCAGTACTTC. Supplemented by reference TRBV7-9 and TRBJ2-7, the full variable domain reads DTGVSQNPRHKITKRGQNVTFRCDPISEHNRLYWYRQTLGQGPEFLTYFQNEAQLEKSRLLSDRFSAERPKGSFSTLEIQRTEQGDSAMYLCASSLGDTSYEQYFGPGTRLTVT.